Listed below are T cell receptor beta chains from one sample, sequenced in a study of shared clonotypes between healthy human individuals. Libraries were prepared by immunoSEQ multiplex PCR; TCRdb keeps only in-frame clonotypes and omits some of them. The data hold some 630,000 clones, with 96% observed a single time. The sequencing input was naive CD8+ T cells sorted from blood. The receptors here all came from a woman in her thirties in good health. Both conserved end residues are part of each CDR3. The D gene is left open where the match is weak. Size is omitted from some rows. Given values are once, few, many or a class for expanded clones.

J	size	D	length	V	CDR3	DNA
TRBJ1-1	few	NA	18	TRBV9	CASSDPDMAEYLNTEAFF	TGTGCCAGCAGCGATCCGGATATGGCGGAATACCTGAACACTGAAGCTTTCTTT
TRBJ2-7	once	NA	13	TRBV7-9	CASSPERSYEQYF	TGTGCCAGCAGCCCAGAACGGTCCTACGAGCAGTACTTC
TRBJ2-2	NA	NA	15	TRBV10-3	CAIGGSASNTGELFF	TGTGCCATCGGGGGCAGCGCCTCGAACACCGGGGAGCTGTTTTTT
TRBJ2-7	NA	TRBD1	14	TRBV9	CASSVGTGFDEQYF	TGTGCCAGCAGCGTAGGGACAGGGTTCGACGAGCAGTACTTC
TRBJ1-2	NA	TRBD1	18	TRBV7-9	CASSLSFSGTEVNYGYTF	TGTGCCAGCAGCTTGAGCTTCTCCGGGACAGAGGTTAACTATGGCTACACCTTC
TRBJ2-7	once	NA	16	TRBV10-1	CASSEEAGLPFYEQYF	TGCGCCAGCAGCGAAGAAGCGGGCCTCCCTTTTTACGAGCAGTACTTC
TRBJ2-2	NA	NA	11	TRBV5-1	CASSLAEELFF	TGCGCCAGCAGCTTGGCCGAGGAGCTGTTTTTT
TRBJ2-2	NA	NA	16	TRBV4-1	CASSQDEGLDTGELFF	TGCGCCAGCAGCCAAGATGAGGGGCTGGACACCGGGGAGCTGTTTTTT
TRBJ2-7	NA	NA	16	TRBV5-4	CASSFSGHDANYEQYF	TGTGCCAGCAGCTTTTCGGGACACGACGCCAATTACGAGCAGTACTTC
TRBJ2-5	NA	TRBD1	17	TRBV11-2	CASSPKAGGSFRETQYF	TGTGCCAGCAGCCCCAAGGCAGGGGGATCGTTTCGAGAGACCCAGTACTTC
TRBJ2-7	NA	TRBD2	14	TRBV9	CASSVGSGSYEQYF	TGTGCCAGCAGCGTGGGTAGCGGGAGCTACGAGCAGTACTTC
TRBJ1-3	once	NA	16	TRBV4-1	CASSQDGSGTGNTIYF	TGCGCCAGCAGCCAAGATGGTTCAGGTACTGGAAACACCATATATTTT